Listed below are T cell receptor beta chains from one sample, sequenced in a study of EBV T-cell therapy then PD-1 blockade in nasopharyngeal carcinoma. These receptors lack a known antigen. The repertoire was sequenced with immunoSEQ multiplex PCR; TCRdb's copy has only in-frame clones and lacks some. The sample lists about 20,000 clones; about 86% were seen once. Sequencing was performed on CD8+ T cells from blood, taken around day 300 from a patient whose treatment included autologous EBV-specific T cells and nivolumab. These receptors were obtained from a middle-aged man with nasopharyngeal carcinoma. CDR3s include the opening cysteine and the closing phenylalanine or tryptophan. The order of the fields is D gene, V gene, CDR3 protein. D genes are given only for firm matches.

TRBD1 | TRBV30 | CAWSVRVWTGGYNEQFF
TRBD2 | TRBV6-4 | CASSGLAGGNEQFF
TRBD2 | TRBV5-4 | CASSFAGGPYNEQFF
- | TRBV6-1 | CASSEQTGSSYEQYF
TRBD1 | TRBV23-1 | CASRNDGTGAQPQHF
TRBD1 | TRBV4-3 | CASSQGTGRYEQYF
TRBD2 | TRBV7-2 | CASSPAGGGGEQYF
- | TRBV28 | CASSPEGESGANVLTF
TRBD1 | TRBV6-1 | CASSEEQGASFMNTEAFF
- | TRBV19 | CASRGGNNEQFF
- | TRBV6-5 | CASTTGYSYEQYF
TRBD1 | TRBV28 | CASSYPRTGGGLYGYTF
- | TRBV28 | CASSFLSGTDTQYF
- | TRBV9 | CASSGPGPISYEQYF
- | TRBV12-3/TRBV12-4 | CASSSGPSDTQYF
- | TRBV13 | CASSLGVSTGELFF
TRBD1 | TRBV7-2 | CASSLWDRENYERYF
TRBD2 | TRBV27 | CASSTSGALGDTQYF
- | TRBV21-1 | CARPGHNVSYNSPLHF
- | TRBV7-2 | CASSLELGGPYEQYF
- | TRBV13 | CASSLQYEQYF
- | TRBV9 | CASGGPDTQYF
- | TRBV6-5 | CASSYLPRTDTQYF
- | TRBV9 | CASSGEHQGFTEAFF
- | TRBV19 | CASSIPQGRHYGYTF
- | TRBV7-9 | CASSSRTESYEQYF
- | TRBV13 | CASSLLRGSSYEQYF
- | TRBV19 | CASSWGESGTEAFF
- | TRBV3-1/TRBV3-2 | CASSQDMAAGELFF
- | TRBV12-3/TRBV12-4 | CASSLDDGDEQFF
TRBD2 | TRBV4-1 | CASSQDQTSGARETQYF
- | TRBV5-5 | CASSHDVSTEAFF
TRBD2 | TRBV27 | CASRRGTSVNEQFF
- | TRBV12-3/TRBV12-4 | CASRPDGNTEAFF
- | TRBV7-8 | CASSLSGFGAFF
- | TRBV7-6 | CASSLRRGETQYF
TRBD1 | TRBV6-5 | CASSYSPDRVDGYTF
TRBD2 | TRBV29-1 | CSVEAGGSSTDTQYF
TRBD1 | TRBV4-3 | CASSPAVGQGSYEQYF
TRBD2 | TRBV28 | CASRGTNSYNEQFF
- | TRBV18 | CASSDWDQETQYF
- | TRBV27 | CASSPSGRGRVDEQYF
TRBD2 | TRBV4-2 | CASSHPERGVSYNEQFF
- | TRBV5-4 | CASSLVSSGKETQYF
- | TRBV7-9 | CASSSAYEQYF
- | TRBV10-3 | CAISDPGPRTASYTDTQYF
- | TRBV19 | CASSIPRGNEQFF
- | TRBV7-9 | CASSLGGSEQYF
TRBD1 | TRBV5-1 | CASSLEGDRKAFF
TRBD2 | TRBV11-2 | CASIGPRGEVWETQYF
TRBD1 | TRBV6-5 | CASSSGDREFF
- | TRBV13 | CASSLAATGPNYGYTF
- | TRBV27 | CASSHQRIGENTGELFF
TRBD2 | TRBV6-6 | CASTHTSGAYNEQFF